Described below is a single T cell receptor (beta chain) sequence and its context. Its antigen is undetermined. Specified time point: recipient sample about 28 days before transplant, after cytoreduction. Samples: about 28 days before transplant, then days 30, 100 and 180 after. Germline trimming cut 4 bases from V and 4 bases from J; bases unmatched to any gene: 5. CDR1 and CDR2 from the germline V gene are LGHNA and YSLEER. CDR3 length equals 14 residues. The sample comes from a study of T cell clonotyping in hematopoietic cell transplantation. TCRdb's copy holds only in-frame clones and misses some; the assay was immunoSEQ multiplex PCR. The sample includes 25,000 to 35,000 clones, 85% to 95% of them seen just once. Whole-study findings and limits: Recipient TCR diversity dropped after transplant; expanded clonotypes rose from day 30 to 180. Graft donor and pretransplant recipient Inverse Simpson Index values predicted broader posttransplant TCR diversity.

The sample here was peripheral blood mononuclear cells, taken before stem cell transplant. This chain uses TRBV4-3 with TRBJ1-1; 8 nucleotides align to TRBD1. The receptor was derived from a man aged 45-65 years with acute myeloid leukemia. Some clones in this sample may be carry-over from other donors' samples. CDR3 amino acids: CASSRYRGSTEAFF. In DNA, the CDR3 is TGCGCCAGCAGCCGATACAGGGGGAGCACTGAAGCTTTCTTT.